These 31 T cell receptor beta chains originate from one sample sequenced in a study of T cell clonotyping in hematopoietic cell transplantation. The method was immunoSEQ multiplex PCR; TCRdb's version includes in-frame clones alone and lacks a portion of them. The data show about 3,200 clones, with just over 70% seen just once and 5.9% held by the top ten. Sequenced here: peripheral blood mononuclear cells, sampled 30 days after allogeneic stem cell transplant. These receptors all stem from a male patient between 40 and 49 years old who had an allogeneic stem cell transplant from an unrelated donor, so the T cells may come from the graft donor. Some clones in this sample may be carry-over from other donors' samples.

The chain employs TRBV5-6 and TRBJ1-2; D not certain. The length of the CDR3 is 12 residues. Germline CDR1 and CDR2: SGHDT and YYEEEE. Trimming left V 2 bases short and J 7 bases short, with 9 bases between. The CDR3 is CASSFGVSGYTF. Here the CDR3 DNA reads TGTGCCAGCAGCTTCGGGGTTAGTGGCTACACCTTC.

The chain couples TRBV30 to TRBJ2-5; the D is unclear. Germline CDR1 reads GTSNPN; CDR2 reads SVGIG (reference sequence). The CDR3 totals 16 residues. V was cut by 1 base and J by 4 bases, with 19 bases left in between. The CDR3 nucleotides read TGTGCCTGGAGTGCCTCACTGCGGAGCGAAGGAGAGACCCAGTACTTC. It is translated as CAWSASLRSEGETQYF. Together with reference TRBV30 and TRBJ2-5, the CDR3 gives the full variable domain: SQTIHQWPATLVQPVGSPLSLECTVEGTSNPNLYWYRQAAGRGLQLLFYSVGIGQISSEVPQNLSASRPQDRQFILSSKKLLLSDSGFYLCAWSASLRSEGETQYFGPGTRLLVL.

The chain employs TRBV5-5 and TRBJ2-7; perhaps TRBD2 as D (5 bases). V lost 4 bases, J lost 9 bases, and 11 bases lay in between. Germline V gives CDR1 SGHKS, CDR2 YYEKEE (reference sequence). The CDR3 spans 11 residues. The CDR3 coding sequence is TGTGCCAGCAGCGCCCAAGAGGGGCAGTACTTC. Amino acid sequence: CASSAQEGQYF.

CDR3 DNA sequence: TGCGCCAGCAGCTTTGTCGGTCCGAACACTGAAGCTTTCTTT. Translation gives CASSFVGPNTEAFF. The rearrangement joins TRBV5-1 to TRBJ1-1; D is unclear. CDR1 is SGHRS, CDR2 YFSETQ, per germline. The CDR3 is 14 residues long. V lost 2 bases and J 1 base, leaving 9 bases between the germline ends.

The CDR3 reads CSAPELLGQFF. CDR3 nucleotide sequence: TGCAGTGCACCAGAGTTATTGGGGCAGTTCTTC. The chain employs TRBV20-1 and TRBJ2-1; D call uncertain. Germline V gives CDR1 DFQATT, CDR2 SNEGSKA (reference sequence). The CDR3 extends over 11 amino acids. Trimming stripped 6 bases from V and 12 bases from J, with 15 bases between.

The chain has TRBV19 and TRBJ1-3; possibly TRBD1 for D (6 bases). CDR3 length equals 13 residues. Between the trimmed V and J ends, which lost 7 bases and 3 bases, there was a span of 10 bases. Germline CDR1 LNHDA, CDR2 SQIVND (reference sequence). The CDR3 region has the DNA TGTGCCAGTACCTGGGACAATGGAAACACCATATATTTT. It encodes CASTWDNGNTIYF.

V gene TRBV7-9 combines with J gene TRBJ1-1, with unresolved D. This CDR3 has 13 amino acids. Trimming removed 2 bases from V and 4 bases from J, with 8 bases in between. From germline, CDR1 is SEHNR and CDR2 FQNEAQ (reference sequence). CDR3 DNA: TGTGCCAGCAGCTTAATCAGGCTCACTGAAGCTTTCTTT. It codes for CASSLIRLTEAFF.

V and J are TRBV29-1 and TRBJ2-7, with 7 bases matching TRBD1. The CDR3 loop spans 12 amino acids. CDR1 and CDR2 from the germline V gene are SQVTM and ANQGSEA. With V trimmed by 7 bases and J by 1 base, 4 bases remained unmatched. The CDR3 DNA sequence: TGCAGCGCAGGACAGGATTCCTACGAGCAGTACTTC. Translation gives CSAGQDSYEQYF.

This chain connects TRBV19 to TRBJ2-1; TRBD1 matches at 7 bases. Trimming at V came to 5 bases and at J to 6 bases, leaving 10 bases not matched to a gene. The CDR3 is 15 amino acids. Germline V gives CDR1 LNHDA, CDR2 SQIVND (reference sequence). The CDR3, as DNA: TGTGCCAGTAGTCCCCGGGACAGACTACCCAATGAGCAGTTCTTC. Translation: CASSPRDRLPNEQFF.

The chain combines TRBV11-3 with TRBJ2-2; D perhaps matches TRBD2 (5 bases). The CDR3 covers 18 residues. Germline V gene lookup returns CDR1 SGHNT and CDR2 YENEEA. The V gene lost 1 base and the J gene lost 7 bases, with 22 bases spanning the gap. CDR3 in amino acids: CASSLGVRANGIYGELFF. The CDR3 nucleotides are TGTGCCAGCAGCTTAGGGGTGCGGGCTAACGGAATTTACGGGGAGCTGTTTTTT.

The chain joins TRBV5-6 to TRBJ2-7; D is unresolved. Trimming removed 4 bases at V and 6 bases at J, with 17 bases between. Germline V gene sequence: CDR1 SGHDT, CDR2 YYEEEE. The CDR3 runs to 14 residues. In nucleotides, the CDR3 is TGTGCCAGCAGCCCGGACCTAGGAGCTTCCGAGCAGTACTTC. Protein sequence: CASSPDLGASEQYF.

The chain recombines TRBV30 with TRBJ2-3; a weak D match, TRBD2 (5 bases). CDR3 length: 13 residues. With 0 bases removed from V and 4 bases from J, the gap between germline ends came to 8 bases. Germline lookup yields CDR1 GTSNPN and CDR2 SVGIG (reference sequence). The CDR3 sequence: CAWSVRAADTQYF. The CDR3 bases are TGTGCCTGGAGTGTAAGAGCGGCAGATACGCAGTATTTT.

The chain recombines TRBV4-2 with TRBJ2-3, with 7 bases aligning to TRBD2. Trimming cost V 2 bases and J 1 base; bases outside gene matches: 12. Germline CDR1 reads LGHNA; CDR2 reads YNFKEQ. This CDR3 is built from 18 residues. For the CDR3, the DNA is TGTGCCAGCAGCCAAAATGTCCGGTTGACTAGCCGCACAGATACGCAGTATTTT. It is translated as CASSQNVRLTSRTDTQYF.

The chain is built from TRBV10-3 and TRBJ2-7, with 9 positions matching TRBD1. The CDR3 extends over 16 amino acids. Trimming took 2 bases from V and 2 from J; bases not matched to a gene: 7. Germline V CDR1 and CDR2: ENHRY, SYGVKD. This CDR3 reads CAISEVGQGTPYEQYF. The CDR3 DNA is TGTGCCATCAGTGAGGTTGGACAGGGGACCCCCTACGAGCAGTACTTC.

The chain employs TRBV2 and TRBJ1-6, with D unclear. V shed 2 bases and J shed 9 bases, with 11 bases lying between them. The CDR3 extends over 14 amino acids. The germline V gene has CDR1 SNHLY and CDR2 FYNNEI. CDR3: CASSEWSSGSPLHF. DNA for the CDR3: TGTGCCAGCAGTGAATGGTCAAGTGGTTCACCCCTCCACTTT.

This chain joins TRBV28 and TRBJ1-2; 12 bases map to TRBD1. Trimming at V came to 6 bases and at J to 6 bases, leaving 11 bases not matched to a gene. Per germline, CDR1 MDHEN and CDR2 SYDVKM. The CDR3 has 16 residues. CDR3 amino acids: CASSPGQGATLNGYTF. The CDR3 bases are TGTGCCAGCAGCCCGGGACAGGGGGCCACGTTAAATGGCTACACCTTC.

This clone appeared a few times. This rearrangement joins TRBV18 to TRBJ2-4, with D hard to call. Germline loops: CDR1 KGHSH, CDR2 LQKENI. This CDR3 has 15 amino acids. V was pared by 2 bases and J by 0 bases, with 8 bases between. The DNA for the CDR3 is TGTGCCAGCTCACCAGGGGTCCTAGCCAAAAACATTCAGTACTTC. Translation gives CASSPGVLAKNIQYF.

This chain connects TRBV7-3 to TRBJ2-1; 7 nucleotides line up with TRBD1. With V trimmed by 4 bases and J by 9 bases, 3 bases remained unmatched. Germline CDR1 and CDR2: SGHTA and FQGTGA. The CDR3 length is 12 residues. DNA of the CDR3: TGTGCCAGCAGCTCCCGGACAGGTGAGCAGTTCTTC. This sequence encodes CASSSRTGEQFF. Full variable domain (missing parts from reference TRBV7-3 and TRBJ2-1): GAGVSQTPSNKVTEKGKYVELRCDPISGHTALYWYRQSLGQGPEFLIYFQGTGAADDSGLPNDRFFAVRPEGSVSTLKIQRTERGDSAVYLCASSSRTGEQFFGPGTRLTVL.

The chain joins TRBV4-1 to TRBJ1-2; possibly TRBD1 for D (5 bases). V shed 6 bases and J shed 7 bases, with 15 bases lying between them. This CDR3 comprises 13 residues. CDR1 MGHRA and CDR2 YSYEKL come from the germline V gene. CDR3 region: CASRRDGFFGYTF. CDR3 in DNA: TGCGCCAGCAGACGGGACGGCTTTTTTGGCTACACCTTC.

The chain is built from TRBV25-1 and TRBJ2-5; 8 nucleotides line up with TRBD1. The J call is uncertain, as TRBJ2-7 better fits the DNA end. CDR3 size: 16 residues. CDR1 and CDR2 (germline): MGHDK, SYGVNS. CDR3 amino acids: CASSEFSSDRGYEQYF. The DNA of the CDR3 is TGTGCCAGCAGTGAATTCTCCAGTGACAGGGGCTACGAGCAGTACTTC.

V is TRBV7-2 and J is TRBJ1-4; D gene ambiguous. CDR1 is SGHTA and CDR2 is FQGNSA in the germline V gene. V was pared by 2 bases and J by 5 bases, with 9 bases between. The length of the CDR3 is 14 residues. The CDR3 spells CASSLYTGNEKLFF. CDR3 DNA: TGTGCCAGCAGCTTATACACTGGAAATGAAAAACTGTTTTTT.

The V gene is TRBV27, the J gene TRBJ2-7; unclear D gene. Trimming pared 2 bases from V and 2 bases from J, leaving 13 bases between. This CDR3 comprises 15 residues. CDR1 is MNHEY and CDR2 is SMNVEV in the germline V gene (reference sequence). CDR3 in amino acids: CASSLTAGHAYEQYF. Written as DNA, the CDR3 is TGTGCCAGCAGTTTAACGGCAGGTCATGCCTACGAGCAGTACTTC.

The gene calls are TRBV18 and TRBJ2-7; D is undetermined. CDR1 KGHSH and CDR2 LQKENI come from the germline V gene. CDR3 length equals 13 residues. The V gene lost 4 bases and the J gene lost 5 bases, with 12 bases spanning the gap. This CDR3 reads CASSQYSSNEQYF. CDR3 coding DNA: TGTGCCAGCTCACAATACTCAAGTAACGAGCAGTACTTC.

The chain carries TRBV6-1 and TRBJ1-5; D not resolved. The germline gives CDR1 MNHNS, CDR2 SASEGT. V was trimmed by 3 bases and J by 1 base, leaving 1 base between them. The CDR3 has 12 residues. Here the CDR3 reads CASSDSNQPQHF. For the CDR3, the DNA is TGTGCCAGCAGTGACAGCAATCAGCCCCAGCATTTT.

In this sample, this clone turned up once. J is TRBJ1-1 and V is TRBV5-4, with a possible D match to TRBD1 (6 bases). The CDR3 length is 12 residues. V lost 2 bases, J lost 6 bases, and 8 bases lay in between. The germline V gene encodes CDR1 SGHNT and CDR2 YYREEE (reference sequence). The CDR3 bases are TGTGCCAGCAGCTTAGACAGGTCTGAAGCTTTCTTT. It codes for CASSLDRSEAFF.

The chain is built from TRBV18 and TRBJ1-3; D gene unclear. The V end was cut by 2 bases, the J end by 0 bases, with 8 bases between. This CDR3 is 15 amino acids long. In germline, CDR1 is KGHSH, CDR2 LQKENI. The CDR3 nucleotides are TGTGCCAGCTCACCAGCCGAAGTCTCTGGAAACACCATATATTTT. It is translated as CASSPAEVSGNTIYF.

This clone was counted a few times. This chain links TRBV6-5 with TRBJ1-6, with a tentative D call TRBD1 (5 bases). The V and J ends lost 11 bases and 5 bases respectively, with 16 bases between them. The CDR3 loop spans 14 amino acids. CDR1 and CDR2 from the germline V gene are MNHEY and SVGAGI. CDR3 loop: CAGGPRGDNSPLHF. The DNA for the CDR3 is TGTGCCGGAGGCCCCCGGGGGGATAATTCACCCCTCCACTTT.

The chain has TRBV29-1 and TRBJ2-1, with TRBD2 identical over 8 bases. The CDR3 runs to 16 residues. Germline V gene lookup returns CDR1 SQVTM and CDR2 ANQGSEA. The V gene end was trimmed by 3 bases and the J gene end by 2 bases; junction bases not matched to a gene: 9. CDR3 nucleotide sequence: TGCAGCGTTGACCCCTTGGGAGCGGGGGCCTACAATGAGCAGTTCTTC. Its translation: CSVDPLGAGAYNEQFF.

The chain uses TRBV6-5 and TRBJ1-5; 8 bases map to TRBD1. The CDR3 runs 13 residues. Germline CDR1 reads MNHEY; CDR2 reads SVGAGI. V gave up 6 bases and J gave up 4 bases; unmatched junction bases: 2. The DNA of the CDR3 is TGTGCCAGCAGAAGACAGGGGAATCAGCCCCAGCATTTT. Amino acids: CASRRQGNQPQHF.

The chain is built from TRBV9 and TRBJ1-6, with D possibly matching TRBD1 (5 bases). This CDR3 has 15 amino acids. V gave up 2 bases and J gave up 6 bases, with 12 bases separating them. From germline, CDR1 is SGDLS and CDR2 YYNGEE. CDR3 sequence (DNA): TGTGCCAGCAGCGTCTTTCCCGGGGCTAATTCACCCCTCCACTTT. As protein: CASSVFPGANSPLHF.

This chain uses TRBV2 with TRBJ2-1; TRBD2 matches 10 bases. Germline trimming cut 8 bases from V and 9 bases from J; bases unmatched to any gene: 19. CDR1 and CDR2 from the germline V gene are SNHLY and FYNNEI. The CDR3 contains 17 residues. The CDR3 region is CASPSSSGGALVGEQFF. Written as DNA, the CDR3 is TGTGCCAGCCCTTCCTCTAGCGGGGGAGCCCTCGTGGGTGAGCAGTTCTTC.